This TCR beta chain was documented in a study of blood T cell repertoires in COVID-19. Study information: Both acute and convalescent COVID-19 samples were obtained from the United States, Italy and Spain. Sample material is recorded as cDNA or gDNA derived from T cells, B-cell-depleted T cells, or PBMCs.

Enrollment of patients from Seattle took place during active infection, with longitudinal follow-up. Germline-derived CDR1 and CDR2 are LGHDT and YNNKEL (reference sequence). J was trimmed by 7 bases and V by 6 bases; bases with no gene match: 7. The length of the CDR3 is 14 residues. Per the original methods: Reference gene primer amplification gave nucleated cell count estimates. Assay used: immunoSEQ multiplex PCR; TCRdb lists only in-frame clones, some missing. The DNA was the basis for D and trimming; V, J and clone size are from that table. The sample has about 160,000 clones, around 85% seen once; the top ten hold about 6.9%. This clone was observed once.

Input material: peripheral blood. This clonotype was sampled from a man older than 75 with COVID-19, enrolled during active disease. The chain links TRBV3-1 (or the pseudogene TRBV3-2) to TRBJ1-4, with 8 bases fitting TRBD1. Here the CDR3 reads CASRASGTGEKLFF. CDR3 coding DNA: TGTGCCAGCAGAGCCTCCGGGACAGGTGAAAAACTGTTTTTT.